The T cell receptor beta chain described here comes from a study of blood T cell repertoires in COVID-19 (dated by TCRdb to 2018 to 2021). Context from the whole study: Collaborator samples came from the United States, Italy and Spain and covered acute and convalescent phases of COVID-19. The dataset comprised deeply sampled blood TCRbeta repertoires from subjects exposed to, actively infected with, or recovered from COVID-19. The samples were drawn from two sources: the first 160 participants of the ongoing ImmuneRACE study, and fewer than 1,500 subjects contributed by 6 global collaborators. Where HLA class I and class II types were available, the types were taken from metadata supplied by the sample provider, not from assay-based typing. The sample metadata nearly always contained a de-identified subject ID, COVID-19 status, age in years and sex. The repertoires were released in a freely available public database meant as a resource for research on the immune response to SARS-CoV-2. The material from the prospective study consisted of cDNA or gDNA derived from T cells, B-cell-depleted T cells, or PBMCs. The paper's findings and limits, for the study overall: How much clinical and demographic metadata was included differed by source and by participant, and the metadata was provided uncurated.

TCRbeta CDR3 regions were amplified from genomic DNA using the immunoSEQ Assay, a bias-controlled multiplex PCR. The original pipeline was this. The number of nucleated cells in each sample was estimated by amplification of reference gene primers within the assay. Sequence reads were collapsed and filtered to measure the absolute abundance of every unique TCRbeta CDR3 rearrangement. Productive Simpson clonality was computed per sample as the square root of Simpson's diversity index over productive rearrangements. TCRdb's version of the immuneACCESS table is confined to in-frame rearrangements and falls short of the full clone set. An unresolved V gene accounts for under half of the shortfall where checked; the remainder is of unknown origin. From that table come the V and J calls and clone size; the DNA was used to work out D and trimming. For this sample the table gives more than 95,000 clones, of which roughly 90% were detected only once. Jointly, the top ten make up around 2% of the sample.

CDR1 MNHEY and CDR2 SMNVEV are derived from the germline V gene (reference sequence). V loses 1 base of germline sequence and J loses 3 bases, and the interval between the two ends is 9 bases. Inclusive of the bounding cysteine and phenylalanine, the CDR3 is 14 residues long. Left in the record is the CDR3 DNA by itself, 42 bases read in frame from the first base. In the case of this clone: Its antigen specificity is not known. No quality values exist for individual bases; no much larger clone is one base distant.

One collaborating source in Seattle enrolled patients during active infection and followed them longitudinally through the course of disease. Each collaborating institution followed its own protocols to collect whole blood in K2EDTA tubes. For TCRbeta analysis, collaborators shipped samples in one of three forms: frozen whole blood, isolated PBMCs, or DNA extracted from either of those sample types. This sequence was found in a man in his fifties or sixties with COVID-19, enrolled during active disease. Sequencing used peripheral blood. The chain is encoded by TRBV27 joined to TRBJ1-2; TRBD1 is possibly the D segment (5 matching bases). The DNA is TGTGCCAGCAGTTTATTAGGAGGGGACTATGGCTACACCTTC. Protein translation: CASSLLGGDYGYTF.